The subject of this entry is one T cell receptor beta chain. MiXCR, run by TCRdb on the 5' RACE reads, gives a single entry per CDR3 protein. The sample holds approximately 480,000 distinct CDR3 sequences, about 20% seen once. The data originate from a study of T-cell memory formation after mild COVID-19. This TCR was sampled from an adult woman who had mild COVID-19 (a few samples of this study predate the infection). Cell type and time point are not known. Sequenced input: PBMCs or a T cell subset sorted from them (not recorded which).

CDR3 nucleotide sequence: TGTGCCAGCAGGAACACAGGGGGCTTTGGGGCTTTCTTT. Its translation is CASRNTGGFGAFF. The gene calls are TRBV12-3 or TRBV12-4 and TRBJ1-1; 9 positions agree with TRBD1. The CDR3 extends over 13 amino acids. Unmatched junction bases numbered 10, after V lost 6 bases and J lost 11 bases.